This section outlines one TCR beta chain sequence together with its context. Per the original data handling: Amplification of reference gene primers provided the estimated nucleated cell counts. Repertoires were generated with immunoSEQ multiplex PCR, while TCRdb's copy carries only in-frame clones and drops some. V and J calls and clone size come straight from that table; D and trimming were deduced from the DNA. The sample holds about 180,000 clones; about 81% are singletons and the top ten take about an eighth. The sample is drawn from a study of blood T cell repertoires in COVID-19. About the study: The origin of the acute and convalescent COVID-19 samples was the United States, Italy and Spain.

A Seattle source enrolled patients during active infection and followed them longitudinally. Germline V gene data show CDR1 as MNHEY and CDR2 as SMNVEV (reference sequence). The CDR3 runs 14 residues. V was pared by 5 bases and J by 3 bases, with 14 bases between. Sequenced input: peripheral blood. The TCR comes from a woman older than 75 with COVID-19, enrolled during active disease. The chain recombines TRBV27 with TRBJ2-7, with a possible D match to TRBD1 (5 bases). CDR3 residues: CASSPSQGGYEQYF. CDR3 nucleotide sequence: TGTGCCAGCAGTCCCTCTCAGGGTGGCTACGAGCAGTACTTC.